This T cell receptor beta chain was sequenced for a study of multiple sclerosis patients with progressive multifocal leukoencephalopathy. Overall study findings and caveats: PML-onset expanded TRB clones were detectable before and during natalizumab therapy.

Time point described: before natalizumab initiation. Germline CDR1 reads SGHTA; CDR2 reads FQGNSA. V dropped 3 bases and J dropped 1 base, with 13 bases sitting between them. The CDR3 consists of 15 residues. Generated by immunoSEQ multiplex PCR, the TCRdb table keeps only in-frame clones and is missing some. The table includes fewer than 40,000 clones, about nine tenths detected once. This clone was found a few times. Its specificity is not known. The material sequenced was PBMCs. The chain combines TRBV7-2 with TRBJ2-7; no definite D call. This TCR was sampled from a human donor with multiple sclerosis. The CDR3 region is CASSLIPLGSYEQYF. The CDR3 DNA reads as TGTGCCAGCAGCTTGATCCCTCTAGGATCCTACGAGCAGTACTTC.